Shown below are 27 T cell receptor beta chains from a single sample sequenced in a study of shared clonotypes between healthy human individuals. Generated by immunoSEQ multiplex PCR, the TCRdb table keeps only in-frame clones and is missing some. The table shows about 2.3 million clones, with just over 90% occurring only once. The sample was naive CD4+ T cells from PBMCs. Subset here: CD45RA+ positively selected. Every receptor here comes from a man aged 18-30 years in good health. Some clones in this sample may be carry-over from other donors' samples.

About this clone: Other nucleotide sequences from this sample produce the same CDR3. The rearrangement uses TRBV7-6 and TRBJ1-5; D unresolved. There are 12 residues in the CDR3. Germline assignment: CDR1 SGHVS and CDR2 FNYEAQ. The germline V and J ends were trimmed by 5 bases and 4 bases, with 6 bases remaining between them. The DNA for the CDR3 is TGTGCCAGCAGCCTCGTAAATCAGCCCCAGCATTTT. It encodes CASSLVNQPQHF.

V gene TRBV6-6 combines with J gene TRBJ1-5; no definite D call. Trimming removed 2 bases from V and 4 bases from J, with 12 bases in between. CDR3 length: 15 residues. Per the germline V gene, CDR1 is MNHNY and CDR2 is SVGAGI (reference sequence). The CDR3 bases are TGTGCCAGCAGTTACCCGGGAGGCCTAAATCAGCCCCAGCATTTT. Amino acids: CASSYPGGLNQPQHF.

The chain uses TRBV5-4 and TRBJ1-2; no clear D. CDR1 is SGHNT, CDR2 YYREEE, per germline (reference sequence). The CDR3 covers 12 residues. V gave up 4 bases and J gave up 6 bases, with 10 bases separating them. The CDR3 DNA reads as TGTGCCAGCAGCATACGGACGGATGGCTACACCTTC. Translating it yields CASSIRTDGYTF.

The V gene is TRBV4-1, the J gene TRBJ2-7; D possibly matches TRBD1 or TRBD2 (6 bases each). CDR1 and CDR2 (germline): MGHRA, YSYEKL. The V end lost 4 bases, the J end lost 0 bases, and 13 bases lay between the germline ends. The CDR3 spans 15 residues. CDR3 sequence: CASSRGAQGSYEQYF. CDR3 in DNA: TGCGCCAGCAGCCGGGGGGCACAGGGCTCCTACGAGCAGTACTTC.

This clone showed up just once. The chain combines TRBV4-2 with TRBJ1-1; the match to TRBD1 covers 9 bases. The CDR3 loop spans 13 amino acids. The germline gives CDR1 LGHNA, CDR2 YNFKEQ. V lost 3 bases, J lost 7 bases, and 3 bases stayed unmatched. CDR3 protein: CASSQGQGREAFF. The CDR3, as DNA: TGTGCCAGCAGCCAGGGACAGGGCCGTGAAGCTTTCTTT.

This sequence joins TRBV5-4 and TRBJ2-5; 14 bases align to TRBD2. Germline CDR1 and CDR2: SGHNT and YYREEE (reference sequence). V lost 4 bases to trimming and J lost 4 bases; unmatched junction nucleotides: 6. This CDR3 contains 16 residues. The CDR3 loop reads CASSGGLAGVLETQYF. The CDR3 nucleotides are TGTGCCAGCAGCGGGGGACTAGCGGGAGTTCTAGAGACCCAGTACTTC.

V usage is TRBV27 and J usage is TRBJ2-5, with TRBD2 as a possible D gene (6 bases). The CDR3 is 15 amino acids. The V gene lost 10 bases and the J gene lost 1 base, with 19 bases spanning the gap. Germline V gene sequence: CDR1 MNHEY, CDR2 SMNVEV (reference sequence). The CDR3 loop is CATLGWDGGQETQYF. The CDR3 DNA sequence: TGTGCCACCCTCGGGTGGGACGGGGGCCAAGAGACCCAGTACTTC.

The chain carries TRBV7-2 and TRBJ2-1; 8 bases match TRBD1. From germline, CDR1 is SGHTA and CDR2 FQGNSA. This CDR3 contains 14 residues. Trimming cost V 5 bases and J 8 bases; bases outside gene matches: 8. CDR3 sequence reads: CASSGRTGSYEQFF. The CDR3 DNA is TGTGCCAGCAGCGGACGGACAGGGAGTTATGAGCAGTTCTTC.

In this sample, this clone turned up once. The J gene is TRBJ2-2, the V gene TRBV11-2; D is unresolved. Trimming shortened V by 2 bases and J by 5 bases, and 18 bases separated the two germline ends. This CDR3 comprises 17 residues. Germline V gene sequence: CDR1 SGHAT, CDR2 FQNNGV. The CDR3 region is CASSLRRLGMGTGELFF. CDR3 sequence (DNA): TGTGCCAGCAGCTTACGCCGACTGGGGATGGGGACCGGGGAGCTGTTTTTT.

The V gene is TRBV6-5, the J gene TRBJ2-3; a weak D match, TRBD2 (5 bases). Looked up from germline, CDR1 is MNHEY and CDR2 is SVGAGI. CDR3 size: 15 residues. Between the trimmed V and J ends, which lost 0 bases and 2 bases, there was a span of 9 bases. CDR3 in DNA: TGTGCCAGCAGTTACTCGGCCGGGGTCACAGATACGCAGTATTTT. Translation gives CASSYSAGVTDTQYF.

A note on this clone: Other nucleotide sequences from this sample produce the same CDR3. The rearrangement joins TRBV4-2 to TRBJ2-1; 13 nucleotides agree with TRBD2. J was trimmed by 4 bases and V by 1 base; bases with no gene match: 1. The length of the CDR3 is 16 residues. In germline, CDR1 is LGHNA, CDR2 YNFKEQ. The CDR3 here is CASSQALAGGYNEQFF. The CDR3 region has the DNA TGTGCCAGCAGCCAAGCACTAGCGGGAGGGTACAATGAGCAGTTCTTC.

V and J are TRBV7-2 and TRBJ1-5, with D possibly being TRBD1 (5 bases). With 5 bases removed from V and 3 bases from J, the gap between germline ends came to 14 bases. This CDR3 has 15 amino acids. Per germline, CDR1 SGHTA and CDR2 FQGNSA. CDR3 sequence: CASSRLAGNNQPQHF. The DNA for the CDR3 is TGTGCCAGCAGCCGCTTGGCAGGGAACAATCAGCCCCAGCATTTT.

This sequence joins TRBV28 and TRBJ1-3; D not certain. The CDR3 covers 17 residues. The V and J ends lost 2 bases and 4 bases respectively, with 18 bases between them. Germline CDR1 is MDHEN and CDR2 is SYDVKM. This CDR3 reads CASSLRSSGRAGNTIYF. The CDR3 region has the DNA TGTGCCAGCAGTTTACGCTCGTCGGGTAGGGCCGGAAACACCATATATTTT.

The rearrangement joins TRBV6-1 to TRBJ1-6; D gene unclear. V lost 2 bases and J lost 9, with 2 bases in between. The length of the CDR3 is 11 residues. Germline values: CDR1 MNHNS, CDR2 SASEGT. In nucleotides, the CDR3 is TGTGCCAGCAGTGAACTTTCACCCCTCCACTTT. Residues: CASSELSPLHF.

The chain employs TRBV29-1 and TRBJ2-5; D gene uncertain. CDR1 is SQVTM and CDR2 is ANQGSEA in the germline V gene. V gave up 4 bases and J gave up 0 bases, with 9 bases separating them. The CDR3 length is 13 residues. The CDR3 loop reads CSVARSDQETQYF. Written as DNA, the CDR3 is TGCAGCGTTGCCCGGTCAGACCAAGAGACCCAGTACTTC.

The rearrangement uses TRBV18 and TRBJ1-3; the D is unclear. Trimming left V 3 bases short and J 0 bases short, with 9 bases between. CDR1 and CDR2 (germline): KGHSH, LQKENI. CDR3 size: 15 residues. CDR3: CASSPATDSGNTIYF. The CDR3 DNA follows: TGTGCCAGCTCACCGGCGACTGACTCTGGAAACACCATATATTTT.

This chain uses TRBV10-3 with TRBJ2-3, with a possible D match to TRBD1 (6 bases). Germline CDR1 is ENHRY and CDR2 is SYGVKD. Trimming shortened V by 2 bases and J by 2 bases, and 14 bases separated the two germline ends. The CDR3 is 16 residues long. CDR3 DNA sequence: TGTGCCATCAGTGAGGGTACGGACAGACTCACAGATACGCAGTATTTT. This codes for CAISEGTDRLTDTQYF.

J is TRBJ2-1 and V is TRBV11-2; D may be TRBD2 (6 bases). V gave up 0 bases and J gave up 6 bases, with 9 bases separating them. The CDR3 contains 14 residues. The germline CDR1 and CDR2 sequences are SGHAT and FQNNGV. In nucleotides, the CDR3 is TGTGCCAGCAGCTTAGATTCGACTAGCAATGAGCAGTTCTTC. It specifies CASSLDSTSNEQFF.

This sequence joins TRBV5-4 and TRBJ2-7, with 7 bases aligning to TRBD1. The CDR3 is made up of 14 amino acids. The V segment lost 4 bases and the J segment 3 bases; nucleotides outside the gene matches: 7. Germline CDR1 SGHNT, CDR2 YYREEE (reference sequence). CDR3 bases: TGTGCCAGCAGCAGGGGACAGACTCTCTACGAGCAGTACTTC. Translation: CASSRGQTLYEQYF. The whole variable domain, remainder taken from reference TRBV5-4 and TRBJ2-7, is ETGVTQSPTHLIKTRGQQVTLRCSSQSGHNTVSWYQQALGQGPQFIFQYYREEENGRGNFPPRFSGLQFPNYSSELNVNALELDDSALYLCASSRGQTLYEQYFGPGTRLTVT.

The chain joins TRBV29-1 to TRBJ1-5; D is possibly TRBD1 (5 bases). The CDR3 runs 13 residues. The ends were cut back, 4 bases at V and 9 bases at J, with 16 bases in the middle. Germline V lookup: CDR1 SQVTM, CDR2 ANQGSEA. In DNA form, the CDR3 reads TGCAGCGTTGTTGGCTCGGGGGGGACGCCCCAGCATTTT. It yields the protein CSVVGSGGTPQHF. Full variable domain (outside the CDR3, taken from reference TRBV29-1 and TRBJ1-5): SAVISQKPSRDICQRGTSLTIQCQVDSQVTMMFWYRQQPGQSLTLIATANQGSEATYESGFVIDKFPISRPNLTFSTLTVSNMSPEDSSIYLCSVVGSGGTPQHFGDGTRLSIL.

The V and J genes are TRBV28 and TRBJ1-2; the match to TRBD1 covers 7 bases. V shed 5 bases, J shed 8 bases, and the junction held 5 bases outside the gene matches. Per the germline V gene, CDR1 is MDHEN and CDR2 is SYDVKM. The CDR3 has 12 residues. The CDR3 bases are TGTGCCAGCAGTGAGACAGGGCCCGGCTACACCTTC. Its translation is CASSETGPGYTF.

Of note for this clone: Other DNA sequences of this sample code for an identical CDR3. The chain uses TRBV28 and TRBJ2-5; weak D call: TRBD1 (6 bases). V was trimmed by 6 bases and J by 5 bases, leaving 13 bases between them. The CDR3 totals 13 residues. CDR1 MDHEN and CDR2 SYDVKM come from the germline V gene. CDR3: CASRLQGLETQYF. The DNA for the CDR3 is TGTGCCAGCAGGCTACAGGGTTTGGAGACCCAGTACTTC.

V gene TRBV10-3 combines with J gene TRBJ2-2; D may correspond to TRBD1 or TRBD2 (6 bases each). Between the trimmed V and J ends, which lost 6 bases and 4 bases, there was a span of 15 bases. Germline loops: CDR1 ENHRY, CDR2 SYGVKD. The CDR3 is 15 residues long. The CDR3 DNA follows: TGTGCCATCAGCGAAGGGGGGCGCGGCACCGGGGAGCTGTTTTTT. Its protein is CAISEGGRGTGELFF.

This clone was seen a single time. This chain uses TRBV10-3 with TRBJ2-7; no clear D. Germline V gene lookup returns CDR1 ENHRY and CDR2 SYGVKD. The CDR3 spans 15 residues. Trimming stripped 4 bases from V and 0 bases from J, with 13 bases between. CDR3 protein: CAISATGLSSYEQYF. CDR3 in DNA: TGTGCCATCAGTGCGACGGGCCTAAGCTCCTACGAGCAGTACTTC.

This chain uses TRBV4-3 with TRBJ2-1; 9 nucleotides align to TRBD2. This CDR3 is 16 amino acids long. The germline CDR1 and CDR2 sequences are LGHNA and YSLEER. The ends lost 1 base at V and 6 bases at J; junction bases unmatched: 7. The CDR3 DNA follows: TGCGCCAGCAGCCAAGCCGGGACTAGCTTTGCCAATGAGCAGTTCTTC. It codes for CASSQAGTSFANEQFF.

This chain links TRBV7-9 with TRBJ2-1; D call uncertain. CDR1 and CDR2 (germline): SEHNR, FQNEAQ (reference sequence). The CDR3 contains 12 residues. Between the trimmed V and J ends, which lost 2 bases and 9 bases, there was a span of 8 bases. CDR3 sequence (DNA): TGTGCCAGCAGCTTACAAAAGGGTGAGCAGTTCTTC. Translated: CASSLQKGEQFF.

Written as DNA, the CDR3 is TGTGCCAGCAGCCTTGGGGGGACTAGCGGGAGAGGGACCTACAATGAGCAGTTCTTC. It specifies CASSLGGTSGRGTYNEQFF. V gene TRBV7-3 combines with J gene TRBJ2-1; 14 nucleotides align to TRBD2. CDR1 SGHTA and CDR2 FQGTGA come from the germline V gene. V lost 5 bases to trimming and J lost 2 bases; unmatched junction nucleotides: 11. This CDR3 region has 19 residues.